These 18 T cell receptor beta chains were sequenced from one sample in a study of T cell changes during pregnancy in multiple sclerosis. This table comes from immunoSEQ multiplex PCR, and its TCRdb copy is limited to in-frame clones, with some not included. This sample has 55,000 to 65,000 clones; 90% occur once, and the top ten carry approximately 3%. The specimen was peripheral blood, collected in the first trimester of pregnancy. The receptors shown here come from a female donor in good health, enrolled as a control in a pregnancy study.

The chain carries TRBV4-3 and TRBJ2-7, with a tentative D call TRBD1 (6 bases). The CDR3 has 15 amino acids. Germline CDR1 and CDR2: LGHNA and YSLEER. V was cut by 3 bases and J by 1 base, with 13 bases left in between. Here the CDR3 reads CASSQGPQGSYEQYF. In nucleotides, the CDR3 is TGCGCCAGCAGCCAGGGGCCCCAGGGGTCCTACGAGCAGTACTTC.

The rearrangement links TRBV6-1 to TRBJ2-1, with 8 bases aligning to TRBD1. The CDR3 contains 15 residues. V lost 7 bases to trimming and J lost 8 bases; unmatched junction nucleotides: 13. In germline, CDR1 is MNHNS, CDR2 SASEGT. Here the CDR3 reads CASTPTGDRIYEQFF. DNA of the CDR3: TGTGCCAGCACCCCGACAGGGGATAGAATCTATGAGCAGTTCTTC.

The chain recombines TRBV12-5 with TRBJ2-7, with TRBD1 identical over 7 bases. The CDR3 has 15 amino acids. Trimming at V came to 5 bases and at J to 0 bases, leaving 7 bases not matched to a gene. CDR1 LGHNT and CDR2 FRNRAP come from the germline V gene. CDR3 bases: TGTGCTAGTGGTGACGGACAGGCCTTCTCCTACGAGCAGTACTTC. Translated, it gives CASGDGQAFSYEQYF.

The gene calls are TRBV5-4 and TRBJ2-5; 10 nucleotides match TRBD2. This CDR3 contains 14 residues. Trimming removed 6 bases from V and 2 bases from J; junction bases left unmatched: 4. From germline, CDR1 is SGHNT and CDR2 YYREEE (reference sequence). In nucleotides, the CDR3 is TGTGCCAGCACCTTTAGCGGGGGGCAAGAGACCCAGTACTTC. It translates to CASTFSGGQETQYF.

The rearrangement links TRBV30 to TRBJ1-1; no clear D gene. Germline CDR1 is GTSNPN and CDR2 is SVGIG (reference sequence). This CDR3 is built from 13 residues. V was clipped by 0 bases and J by 0 bases, with 5 bases between them. CDR3: CAWSVQVNTEAFF. In DNA, the CDR3 is TGTGCCTGGAGTGTACAAGTGAACACTGAAGCTTTCTTT. Based on the CDR3 plus reference TRBV30 and TRBJ1-1, the full variable domain is SQTIHQWPATLVQPVGSPLSLECTVEGTSNPNLYWYRQAAGRGLQLLFYSVGIGQISSEVPQNLSASRPQDRQFILSSKKLLLSDSGFYLCAWSVQVNTEAFFGQGTRLTVV.

This chain uses TRBV9 with TRBJ1-1; tentative D call: TRBD1 (6 bases). The CDR3 is 14 residues long. V was shortened by 4 bases and J by 7 bases, with 17 bases between the two germline ends. Per the germline V gene, CDR1 is SGDLS and CDR2 is YYNGEE. CDR3 protein: CASSRYFQGSEAFF. The CDR3 DNA is TGTGCCAGCAGCCGATATTTCCAGGGGAGTGAAGCTTTCTTT.

The gene calls are TRBV18 and TRBJ2-6; 11 bases match TRBD1. Germline trimming cut 0 bases from V and 4 bases from J; bases unmatched to any gene: 5. Germline V gene lookup returns CDR1 KGHSH and CDR2 LQKENI. This CDR3 has 18 residues. CDR3: CASSPPGQGALGANVLTF. DNA of the CDR3: TGTGCCAGCTCACCACCTGGACAGGGGGCGCTCGGGGCCAACGTCCTGACTTTC.

The genes are TRBV7-9 and TRBJ2-2; tentative D call: TRBD2 (5 bases). V was shortened by 5 bases and J by 5 bases, with 15 bases between the two germline ends. CDR3 size: 15 residues. CDR1 SEHNR and CDR2 FQNEAQ come from the germline V gene (reference sequence). In DNA form, the CDR3 reads TGTGCCAGCAGCGCGTCCGGGGAGTGGACCGGGGAGCTGTTTTTT. This codes for CASSASGEWTGELFF.

This rearrangement joins TRBV6-1 to TRBJ2-1; 9 bases fit TRBD1. J gave up 6 bases and V 4 bases, and 1 base lay outside the gene matches. The CDR3 totals 13 residues. The germline V gene encodes CDR1 MNHNS and CDR2 SASEGT. The CDR3 bases are TGTGCCAGCAGTGTGGACAGGGGCAATGAGCAGTTCTTC. Amino acids: CASSVDRGNEQFF.

The chain is built from TRBV5-4 and TRBJ2-7; 8 bases are a match to TRBD1. Per the germline V gene, CDR1 is SGHNT and CDR2 is YYREEE (reference sequence). V trimming: 5 bases; J trimming: 5 bases; junction bases outside the gene matches: 6. The CDR3 totals 13 residues. The CDR3 is CASSRTGNNEQYF. The CDR3 coding sequence is TGTGCCAGCAGTAGGACAGGGAACAACGAGCAGTACTTC.

The gene calls are TRBV5-1 and TRBJ2-2, with D maybe TRBD2 (8 bases). Germline lookup yields CDR1 SGHRS and CDR2 YFSETQ. This CDR3 has 18 residues. The V and J ends lost 2 bases and 7 bases respectively, with 24 bases between them. CDR3 residues: CASSFRGQTGTRNGELFF. The CDR3 region has the DNA TGCGCCAGCAGCTTTAGGGGACAGACCGGGACTAGGAACGGGGAGCTGTTTTTT. Using reference TRBV5-1 and TRBJ2-2 for the parts outside the CDR3, the full variable domain is KAGVTQTPRYLIKTRGQQVTLSCSPISGHRSVSWYQQTPGQGLQFLFEYFSETQRNKGNFPGRFSGRQFSNSRSEMNVSTLELGDSALYLCASSFRGQTGTRNGELFFGEGSRLTVL.

In DNA, the CDR3 is TGTGCCAGCAGCCAGAGGGGGAGCTCCTACAATGAGCAGTTCTTC. Translation gives CASSQRGSSYNEQFF. The chain is built from TRBV7-9 and TRBJ2-1, with a weak D call TRBD1 (6 bases). V was pared by 5 bases and J by 0 bases, with 11 bases between. The germline gives CDR1 SEHNR, CDR2 FQNEAQ (reference sequence). The CDR3 runs to 15 residues.

The genes are TRBV30 and TRBJ1-2; 12 bases are a match to TRBD1. V lost 2 bases and J lost 3; bases outside the gene matches: 10. Per the germline V gene, CDR1 is GTSNPN and CDR2 is SVGIG (reference sequence). This CDR3 comprises 17 residues. The CDR3 here is CAWSPGTGGAKYYGYTF. CDR3 DNA: TGTGCCTGGAGTCCTGGGACAGGGGGCGCGAAGTACTATGGCTACACCTTC.

The chain couples TRBV7-2 to TRBJ2-2, with D perhaps TRBD2 (7 bases). Germline CDR1 and CDR2: SGHTA and FQGNSA. The V end was cut by 1 base, the J end by 5 bases, with 11 bases between. The CDR3 runs to 15 residues. As DNA, the CDR3 is TGTGCCAGCAGCTTAGAAGGGGGGGTGACCGGGGAGCTGTTTTTT. Its translation is CASSLEGGVTGELFF.

The CDR3 DNA follows: TGTGCCAGCAGCCAAGATGACGGGTACAACCGTGAGCAGTTCTTC. It yields the protein CASSQDDGYNREQFF. This chain links TRBV4-2 with TRBJ2-1; no reliable D call. Germline V gene data show CDR1 as LGHNA and CDR2 as YNFKEQ. V dropped 0 bases and J dropped 9 bases, with 15 bases sitting between them. This CDR3 has 15 amino acids.

The V gene is TRBV29-1, the J gene TRBJ2-7, with D perhaps TRBD2 (6 bases). V lost 4 bases to trimming and J lost 3 bases, with 13 bases between them. CDR3 length: 13 residues. In germline, CDR1 is SQVTM, CDR2 ANQGSEA. DNA for the CDR3: TGCAGCGTTGTTCTGGGGGGAGTCTACGAGCAGTACTTC. It is translated as CSVVLGGVYEQYF.

This chain joins TRBV9 and TRBJ2-5; TRBD1 is a possible D gene (6 bases). Trimming cost V 2 bases and J 7 bases, with 21 bases left between them. The germline CDR1 and CDR2 sequences are SGDLS and YYNGEE. CDR3 length equals 16 residues. CDR3 amino acids: CASSVTDRPQLGTQYF. CDR3 in DNA: TGTGCCAGCAGCGTCACCGACAGGCCACAGCTTGGGACCCAGTACTTC.

The V gene is TRBV7-2, the J gene TRBJ2-1, with D perhaps matching TRBD1 (7 bases). Germline CDR1 and CDR2: SGHTA and FQGNSA. The CDR3 length is 12 residues. Deletions cut 5 bases from V and 15 bases from J, with 17 bases between. Here the CDR3 reads CASSQGGVDWFF. Written as DNA, the CDR3 is TGTGCCAGCAGCCAGGGGGGCGTGGATTGGTTCTTC.